These 23 T cell receptor beta chains were sequenced from one sample in a study of blood T cell repertoires in COVID-19. Produced via immunoSEQ multiplex PCR; TCRdb's table is partial and in-frame only. Among 85,000 to 90,000 clones, 86% were seen once, and the ten largest hold under 30%. Input material: peripheral blood. The source of these receptors is a human donor in a cohort sampled during active COVID-19.

V and J are TRBV20-1 and TRBJ2-3; D unclear. This CDR3 has 9 amino acids. V lost 5 bases to trimming and J lost 9 bases, with 6 bases between them. The germline V gene encodes CDR1 DFQATT and CDR2 SNEGSKA (reference sequence). CDR3 DNA sequence: TGCAGTGCTGCCCTAACGCAGTATTTT. This codes for CSAALTQYF.

CDR3 sequence: CASSGTGSKYEQYF. CDR3 bases: TGTGCCAGCAGCGGGACAGGCTCTAAATACGAGCAGTACTTC. V is TRBV7-9 and J is TRBJ2-7, with 8 bases lining up with TRBD1. The CDR3 runs to 14 residues. Germline V gene data show CDR1 as SEHNR and CDR2 as FQNEAQ (reference sequence). Trimming cost V 5 bases and J 4 bases; bases outside gene matches: 7.

CDR3 loop: CASSYGGALTDTQYF. DNA for the CDR3: TGTGCCAGCAGTTACGGGGGGGCCCTCACAGATACGCAGTATTTT. The rearrangement joins TRBV6-2 or TRBV6-3 to TRBJ2-3; weak D call: TRBD2 (7 bases). The V gene's germline CDR1 is MNHEY and CDR2 SVGEGT. The CDR3 runs to 15 residues. The V end lost 2 bases, the J end lost 2 bases, and 11 bases lay between the germline ends.

This sequence joins TRBV5-3 and TRBJ2-1; 10 nucleotides agree with TRBD1. TRBV5-3 is placed among ORFs of uncertain function. V was pared by 3 bases and J by 7 bases, with 10 bases of the junction left unmatched. The CDR3 spans 16 residues. This CDR3 is CARSYRDRGCRNEQFF. The CDR3 DNA reads as TGTGCCAGAAGCTACCGGGACAGGGGTTGCCGGAATGAGCAGTTCTTC.

The chain employs TRBV11-2 and TRBJ1-3; 9 positions match TRBD1. Looked up from germline, CDR1 is SGHAT and CDR2 is FQNNGV. The CDR3 is made up of 17 amino acids. Unmatched junction bases numbered 7, after V lost 4 bases and J lost 0 bases. The CDR3 DNA is TGTGCCAGCAGCTGGGGGGGACAGGGACTCTCTGGAAACACCATATATTTT. It codes for CASSWGGQGLSGNTIYF.

The V and J genes are TRBV2 and TRBJ2-3; 7 bases map to TRBD1. The germline V gene encodes CDR1 SNHLY and CDR2 FYNNEI. V was clipped by 5 bases and J by 1 base; unmatched bases: 9. This CDR3 comprises 16 residues. DNA of the CDR3: TGTGCCAGCAGTCCCGGGACAGTTTTTGGCACAGATACGCAGTATTTT. Translation gives CASSPGTVFGTDTQYF.

In this sample, this clone turned up a few times. This chain joins TRBV11-2 and TRBJ1-1; possible D gene TRBD1, 5 bases. The CDR3 length is 12 residues. The germline V and J ends were trimmed by 1 base and 12 bases, with 12 bases remaining between them. CDR1 and CDR2 (germline): SGHAT, FQNNGV. The CDR3, as DNA: TGTGCCAGCAGCTTAGGGCAGGGTGCAACTTTCTTT. Encoded protein: CASSLGQGATFF.

The genes are TRBV5-5 and TRBJ1-1; D gene uncertain. There are 15 residues in the CDR3. Germline CDR1 SGHKS, CDR2 YYEKEE (reference sequence). Deletions cut 2 bases from V and 0 bases from J, with 11 bases between. The CDR3 nucleotides read TGTGCCAGCAGCTTCTTCGTCAACTTGAACACTGAAGCTTTCTTT. Translation gives CASSFFVNLNTEAFF.

The rearrangement uses TRBV5-6 and TRBJ2-5; TRBD1 is a possible D gene (6 bases). V lost 6 bases to trimming and J lost 1 base, with 16 bases between them. Looked up from germline, CDR1 is SGHDT and CDR2 is YYEEEE. CDR3 length equals 15 residues. In nucleotides, the CDR3 is TGTGCCAGCATCCGACAGGTTTTCGGCCAAGAGACCCAGTACTTC. It is translated as CASIRQVFGQETQYF.

This clone appeared a few times. The chain employs TRBV6-6 and TRBJ1-5, with 7 bases that match TRBD1. The CDR3 runs to 13 residues. From germline, CDR1 is MNHNY and CDR2 SVGAGI (reference sequence). J was trimmed by 4 bases and V by 7 bases; bases with no gene match: 4. The DNA of the CDR3 is TGTGCCAGCAACCCACAGGGGAATCAGCCCCAGCATTTT. Its protein product is CASNPQGNQPQHF.

This clone has only a few counts. The chain uses TRBV5-6 and TRBJ2-5, with 9 bases matching TRBD2. The CDR3 sequence is 13 residues long. In germline, CDR1 is SGHDT, CDR2 YYEEEE. Losses at the gene ends were 5 bases for V and 3 bases for J; bases not matched to a gene: 2. The CDR3 protein is CASRTSGKETQYF. In nucleotides, the CDR3 is TGTGCCAGCAGGACTAGCGGCAAAGAGACCCAGTACTTC.

J is TRBJ1-2 and V is TRBV11-2, with TRBD1 as a possible D gene (6 bases). This CDR3 has 12 residues. Germline CDR1 SGHAT, CDR2 FQNNGV. Trimming left V 3 bases short and J 7 bases short, with 9 bases between. The CDR3 region has the DNA TGTGCCAGCAGCTTGGTAGGGGGTGGCTACACCTTC. As protein: CASSLVGGGYTF.

The chain couples TRBV28 to TRBJ2-1, with D perhaps matching TRBD2 (5 bases). Per the germline V gene, CDR1 is MDHEN and CDR2 is SYDVKM. The CDR3 sequence is 14 residues long. The germline V and J ends were trimmed by 7 bases and 2 bases, with 12 bases remaining between them. The CDR3 DNA sequence: TGTGCCAGCAACTCCGGACTTACCTACAATGAGCAGTTCTTC. It translates to CASNSGLTYNEQFF.

V usage is TRBV27 and J usage is TRBJ1-6; possibly TRBD1 for D (5 bases). In germline, CDR1 is MNHEY, CDR2 SMNVEV (reference sequence). V was cut by 6 bases and J by 7 bases, with 10 bases left in between. The CDR3 extends over 13 amino acids. CDR3 sequence (DNA): TGTGCCAGCAGCTTCGACAGAAATTCACCCCTCCACTTT. This encodes CASSFDRNSPLHF.

The rearrangement links TRBV11-3 to TRBJ2-4, with D perhaps matching TRBD2 (6 bases). The CDR3 runs to 16 residues. The germline gives CDR1 SGHNT, CDR2 YENEEA. V lost 0 bases and J lost 3, with 12 bases in between. The CDR3 sequence is CASSLEYGGGKNIQYF. As DNA, the CDR3 is TGTGCCAGCAGCTTAGAGTACGGGGGAGGCAAAAACATTCAGTACTTC.

The chain links TRBV11-3 to TRBJ2-1, with D perhaps matching TRBD1 (5 bases). Germline values: CDR1 SGHNT, CDR2 YENEEA. The CDR3 spans 13 residues. The V and J ends lost 5 bases and 7 bases respectively, with 12 bases between them. CDR3: CASSPLGVNEQFF. DNA of the CDR3: TGTGCCAGCAGCCCCTTAGGGGTGAATGAGCAGTTCTTC. The full variable domain, rest sourced from reference TRBV11-3 and TRBJ2-1, is EAGVVQSPRYKIIEKKQPVAFWCNPISGHNTLYWYLQNLGQGPELLIRYENEEAVDDSQLPKDRFSAERLKGVDSTLKIQPAELGDSAVYLCASSPLGVNEQFFGPGTRLTVL.

V is TRBV5-1 and J is TRBJ1-3, with D perhaps TRBD1 (5 bases). There are 15 residues in the CDR3. The V gene lost 1 base and the J gene lost 0 bases, with 8 bases spanning the gap. CDR1 and CDR2 (germline): SGHRS, YFSETQ. CDR3 in DNA: TGCGCCAGCAGCTTGAACAGGCCCTCTGGAAACACCATATATTTT. Its protein is CASSLNRPSGNTIYF.

The chain employs TRBV7-2 and TRBJ2-1; 7 positions agree with TRBD1. Germline values: CDR1 SGHTA, CDR2 FQGNSA. Trimming removed 5 bases from V and 1 base from J; junction bases left unmatched: 5. The length of the CDR3 is 15 residues. The CDR3 coding sequence is TGTGCCAGCAGCCCCAGGGGGTTGTCCTACAATGAGCAGTTCTTC. Encoded protein: CASSPRGLSYNEQFF.

The chain carries TRBV7-2 and TRBJ1-2; 7 bases fit TRBD1. The J segment lost 4 bases and the V segment lost 1 base, leaving 6 bases of the junction unmatched. In germline, CDR1 is SGHTA, CDR2 FQGNSA. CDR3 size: 15 residues. The CDR3: CASSLGPQGSYGYTF. The DNA for the CDR3 is TGTGCCAGCAGCTTAGGACCACAGGGGTCCTATGGCTACACCTTC.

The chain recombines TRBV5-1 with TRBJ1-6; TRBD1 matches at 7 bases. Germline CDR1 is SGHRS and CDR2 is YFSETQ. After removal of 2 bases from V and 5 bases from J, the junction contained 4 bases not matched to a gene. The CDR3 consists of 15 residues. Here the CDR3 reads CASSFDRADNSPLHF. CDR3 DNA: TGCGCCAGCAGCTTTGACAGGGCTGATAATTCACCCCTCCACTTT. Combining the CDR3 with reference TRBV5-1 and TRBJ1-6 gives the whole variable domain KAGVTQTPRYLIKTRGQQVTLSCSPISGHRSVSWYQQTPGQGLQFLFEYFSETQRNKGNFPGRFSGRQFSNSRSEMNVSTLELGDSALYLCASSFDRADNSPLHFGNGTRLTVT.

With regard to this clone: At the DNA level, this CDR3 is encoded by other sequences in the same sample as well. This chain links TRBV3-1 (or the pseudogene TRBV3-2) with TRBJ2-3; D is unclear. CDR3 length: 12 amino acids. CDR1 is LGHDT, CDR2 YNNKEL, per germline (reference sequence). Trimming took 4 bases from V and 5 from J, leaving 7 bases between them. The CDR3: CASSPERDTQYF. The DNA of the CDR3 is TGTGCCAGCAGCCCTGAGAGAGATACGCAGTATTTT.

This clone was seen a single time. The genes are TRBV6-5 and TRBJ2-7, with D uncertain. The V gene's germline CDR1 is MNHEY and CDR2 SVGAGI. Trimming shortened V by 2 bases and J by 2 bases, and 13 bases separated the two germline ends. This CDR3 contains 15 residues. The CDR3 coding sequence is TGTGCCAGCAGTTACGGCGCAGGTTTAACCTACGAGCAGTACTTC. Amino acids: CASSYGAGLTYEQYF.

CDR3 region: CATSRGQGNEKLFF. CDR3 coding DNA: TGTGCCACCAGCCGGGGACAGGGTAATGAAAAACTGTTTTTT. The V and J genes are TRBV15 and TRBJ1-4; 9 bases map to TRBD1. The CDR3 contains 14 residues. The junction had 2 bases not matched to a gene; V was cut back by 5 bases and J by 4 bases. From germline, CDR1 is LNHNV and CDR2 YYDKDF (reference sequence).